This T cell receptor beta chain was found in a study of shared clonotypes between healthy human individuals. At the level of the study: For every donor, three CD4 naive, three CD4 memory, two CD8 naive and one CD8 memory plates were used.

With respect to this clone: Its cognate antigen is unknown.

The V gene's germline CDR1 is MNHEY and CDR2 SVGAGI. The CDR3 has 13 residues. The trim removed 7 bases at V and 3 bases at J, leaving 5 bases unmatched. Study-wide results and caveats: Compared with clonotypes that all four donors shared, non-shared clonotypes had lower generation probabilities.

Repertoires were generated with immunoSEQ multiplex PCR, while TCRdb's copy carries only in-frame clones and drops some. The table records hundreds of thousands of clones, around two thirds of them present only once. Material for sequencing was memory CD4+ T cells sorted from blood. The subset was: CD45RA-negative fraction. This receptor was obtained from a woman aged 25 to 39 in good health. This rearrangement joins TRBV6-5 to TRBJ2-7, with 8 bases fitting TRBD2. The CDR3 reads CASTGGELYEQYF. CDR3 coding DNA: TGTGCCAGCACGGGGGGGGAGCTCTACGAGCAGTACTTC.